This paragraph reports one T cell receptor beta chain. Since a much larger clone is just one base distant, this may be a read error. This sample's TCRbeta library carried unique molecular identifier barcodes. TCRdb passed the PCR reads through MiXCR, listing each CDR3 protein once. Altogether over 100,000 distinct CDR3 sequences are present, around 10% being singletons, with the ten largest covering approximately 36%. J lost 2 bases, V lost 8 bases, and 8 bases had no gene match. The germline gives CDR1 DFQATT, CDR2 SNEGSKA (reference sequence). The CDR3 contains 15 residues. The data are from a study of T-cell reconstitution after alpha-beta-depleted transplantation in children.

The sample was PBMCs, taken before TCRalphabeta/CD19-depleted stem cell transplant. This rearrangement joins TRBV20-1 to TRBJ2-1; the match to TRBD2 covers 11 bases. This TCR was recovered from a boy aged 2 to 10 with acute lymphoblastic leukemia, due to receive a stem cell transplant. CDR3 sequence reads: CSITLAGVTYNEQFF. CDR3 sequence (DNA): TGCAGTATCACACTAGCGGGAGTGACCTACAATGAGCAGTTCTTC.